Listed below are T cell receptor beta chains from one sample, sequenced in a study of T cell responses to AZD1222 COVID-19 vaccine. Sequencing used immunoSEQ multiplex PCR; TCRdb keeps in-frame clones, though not all of them. The sample consists of over 75,000 clones, around 86% of them appearing once. Sequencing used peripheral blood, obtained on day 0 of AZD1222 vaccination. All receptors come from an adult in good health. Each CDR3 is given with its conserved first and last residue. Fields, in order: D gene, clone size, J gene, V gene, CDR3 DNA, CDR3 protein. D genes are given only for firm matches. Some rows have no size entry. The others give once, few or many, or a class for an expanded clone.

d_gene: .; abundance: once; j_gene: TRBJ1-1; v_gene: TRBV29-1; CDR3nt: TGCAGCGTCCCCTGGGAGGGAAAGGACACTGAAGCTTTCTTT; CDR3aa: CSVPWEGKDTEAFF
d_gene: .; abundance: .; j_gene: TRBJ2-1; v_gene: TRBV5-1; CDR3nt: TGCGCCAGCAGCTTGGGCGGACAGCCGAGCTCCTACAATGAGCAGTTCTTC; CDR3aa: CASSLGGQPSSYNEQFF
d_gene: .; abundance: .; j_gene: TRBJ1-3; v_gene: TRBV20-1; CDR3nt: TGCAGTGCTAGTTGGCAGGGAAGGAACACCATATATTTT; CDR3aa: CSASWQGRNTIYF
d_gene: .; abundance: .; j_gene: TRBJ1-2; v_gene: TRBV3-1/TRBV3-2; CDR3nt: TGTGCCAGCAGCCCTATAAACCCGACACTTTTGACCCACTATGGCTACACCTTC; CDR3aa: CASSPINPTLLTHYGYTF
d_gene: .; abundance: .; j_gene: TRBJ1-2; v_gene: TRBV12-3/TRBV12-4; CDR3nt: TGTGCCAGCAGTTTGACAGATAACTATGGCTACACCTTC; CDR3aa: CASSLTDNYGYTF
d_gene: .; abundance: .; j_gene: TRBJ2-2; v_gene: TRBV6-4; CDR3nt: TGTGCCAGCAGTGTCCAGGGTTCCTCGAACACCGGGGAGCTGTTTTTT; CDR3aa: CASSVQGSSNTGELFF
d_gene: .; abundance: .; j_gene: TRBJ1-2; v_gene: TRBV20-1; CDR3nt: TGCAGTGCTAGTTCACGCCACTCATCAACCCCCGCTGGCTACACCTTC; CDR3aa: CSASSRHSSTPAGYTF
d_gene: .; abundance: .; j_gene: TRBJ2-7; v_gene: TRBV20-1; CDR3nt: TGCAGTGCTAGGGAATCCTACGAGCAGTACTTC; CDR3aa: CSARESYEQYF
d_gene: .; abundance: .; j_gene: TRBJ1-1; v_gene: TRBV6-5; CDR3nt: TGTGCCAGCAGTTACGGGTTTAGGGGAGGGACCACTGAAGCTTTCTTT; CDR3aa: CASSYGFRGGTTEAFF
d_gene: .; abundance: once; j_gene: TRBJ1-2; v_gene: TRBV20-1; CDR3nt: TGCAGTGCTAGGACAGAAGGCTACACCTTC; CDR3aa: CSARTEGYTF
d_gene: TRBD2; abundance: .; j_gene: TRBJ2-2; v_gene: TRBV10-1; CDR3nt: TGCGCCAGCAGTGGGGGGACTAGCGGGTACACCGGGGAGCTGTTTTTT; CDR3aa: CASSGGTSGYTGELFF
d_gene: .; abundance: once; j_gene: TRBJ1-1; v_gene: TRBV30; CDR3nt: TGTGCCTGGAGCGGTAACAACGGGGAAGCTTTCTTT; CDR3aa: CAWSGNNGEAFF
d_gene: TRBD1; abundance: .; j_gene: TRBJ2-6; v_gene: TRBV15; CDR3nt: TGTGCCACCAGCAGACCGGGACAGCCCTTATCTGGGGCCAACGTCCTGACTTTC; CDR3aa: CATSRPGQPLSGANVLTF
d_gene: .; abundance: .; j_gene: TRBJ1-2; v_gene: TRBV21-1; CDR3nt: TGTGCCAGCAGCAATTCGCCGGACAGGGGATTAGGGTATGGCTACACCTTC; CDR3aa: CASSNSPDRGLGYGYTF
d_gene: .; abundance: .; j_gene: TRBJ2-1; v_gene: TRBV5-1; CDR3nt: TGCGCCAGCAGCTTGGAAAAGTATTCCTACAATGAGCAGTTCTTC; CDR3aa: CASSLEKYSYNEQFF
d_gene: .; abundance: .; j_gene: TRBJ1-1; v_gene: TRBV10-3; CDR3nt: TGTGCCATCAGTGACTGGGGATTAAACACTGAAGCTTTCTTT; CDR3aa: CAISDWGLNTEAFF
d_gene: .; abundance: few; j_gene: TRBJ2-1; v_gene: TRBV7-9; CDR3nt: TGTGCCAGCAGCTTAGACTACAATGAGCAGTTCTTC; CDR3aa: CASSLDYNEQFF
d_gene: TRBD2; abundance: .; j_gene: TRBJ2-1; v_gene: TRBV30; CDR3nt: TGTGCCGGGGAAAAGGGAGCGGGAAGCAATGAGCAGTTCTTC; CDR3aa: CAGEKGAGSNEQFF